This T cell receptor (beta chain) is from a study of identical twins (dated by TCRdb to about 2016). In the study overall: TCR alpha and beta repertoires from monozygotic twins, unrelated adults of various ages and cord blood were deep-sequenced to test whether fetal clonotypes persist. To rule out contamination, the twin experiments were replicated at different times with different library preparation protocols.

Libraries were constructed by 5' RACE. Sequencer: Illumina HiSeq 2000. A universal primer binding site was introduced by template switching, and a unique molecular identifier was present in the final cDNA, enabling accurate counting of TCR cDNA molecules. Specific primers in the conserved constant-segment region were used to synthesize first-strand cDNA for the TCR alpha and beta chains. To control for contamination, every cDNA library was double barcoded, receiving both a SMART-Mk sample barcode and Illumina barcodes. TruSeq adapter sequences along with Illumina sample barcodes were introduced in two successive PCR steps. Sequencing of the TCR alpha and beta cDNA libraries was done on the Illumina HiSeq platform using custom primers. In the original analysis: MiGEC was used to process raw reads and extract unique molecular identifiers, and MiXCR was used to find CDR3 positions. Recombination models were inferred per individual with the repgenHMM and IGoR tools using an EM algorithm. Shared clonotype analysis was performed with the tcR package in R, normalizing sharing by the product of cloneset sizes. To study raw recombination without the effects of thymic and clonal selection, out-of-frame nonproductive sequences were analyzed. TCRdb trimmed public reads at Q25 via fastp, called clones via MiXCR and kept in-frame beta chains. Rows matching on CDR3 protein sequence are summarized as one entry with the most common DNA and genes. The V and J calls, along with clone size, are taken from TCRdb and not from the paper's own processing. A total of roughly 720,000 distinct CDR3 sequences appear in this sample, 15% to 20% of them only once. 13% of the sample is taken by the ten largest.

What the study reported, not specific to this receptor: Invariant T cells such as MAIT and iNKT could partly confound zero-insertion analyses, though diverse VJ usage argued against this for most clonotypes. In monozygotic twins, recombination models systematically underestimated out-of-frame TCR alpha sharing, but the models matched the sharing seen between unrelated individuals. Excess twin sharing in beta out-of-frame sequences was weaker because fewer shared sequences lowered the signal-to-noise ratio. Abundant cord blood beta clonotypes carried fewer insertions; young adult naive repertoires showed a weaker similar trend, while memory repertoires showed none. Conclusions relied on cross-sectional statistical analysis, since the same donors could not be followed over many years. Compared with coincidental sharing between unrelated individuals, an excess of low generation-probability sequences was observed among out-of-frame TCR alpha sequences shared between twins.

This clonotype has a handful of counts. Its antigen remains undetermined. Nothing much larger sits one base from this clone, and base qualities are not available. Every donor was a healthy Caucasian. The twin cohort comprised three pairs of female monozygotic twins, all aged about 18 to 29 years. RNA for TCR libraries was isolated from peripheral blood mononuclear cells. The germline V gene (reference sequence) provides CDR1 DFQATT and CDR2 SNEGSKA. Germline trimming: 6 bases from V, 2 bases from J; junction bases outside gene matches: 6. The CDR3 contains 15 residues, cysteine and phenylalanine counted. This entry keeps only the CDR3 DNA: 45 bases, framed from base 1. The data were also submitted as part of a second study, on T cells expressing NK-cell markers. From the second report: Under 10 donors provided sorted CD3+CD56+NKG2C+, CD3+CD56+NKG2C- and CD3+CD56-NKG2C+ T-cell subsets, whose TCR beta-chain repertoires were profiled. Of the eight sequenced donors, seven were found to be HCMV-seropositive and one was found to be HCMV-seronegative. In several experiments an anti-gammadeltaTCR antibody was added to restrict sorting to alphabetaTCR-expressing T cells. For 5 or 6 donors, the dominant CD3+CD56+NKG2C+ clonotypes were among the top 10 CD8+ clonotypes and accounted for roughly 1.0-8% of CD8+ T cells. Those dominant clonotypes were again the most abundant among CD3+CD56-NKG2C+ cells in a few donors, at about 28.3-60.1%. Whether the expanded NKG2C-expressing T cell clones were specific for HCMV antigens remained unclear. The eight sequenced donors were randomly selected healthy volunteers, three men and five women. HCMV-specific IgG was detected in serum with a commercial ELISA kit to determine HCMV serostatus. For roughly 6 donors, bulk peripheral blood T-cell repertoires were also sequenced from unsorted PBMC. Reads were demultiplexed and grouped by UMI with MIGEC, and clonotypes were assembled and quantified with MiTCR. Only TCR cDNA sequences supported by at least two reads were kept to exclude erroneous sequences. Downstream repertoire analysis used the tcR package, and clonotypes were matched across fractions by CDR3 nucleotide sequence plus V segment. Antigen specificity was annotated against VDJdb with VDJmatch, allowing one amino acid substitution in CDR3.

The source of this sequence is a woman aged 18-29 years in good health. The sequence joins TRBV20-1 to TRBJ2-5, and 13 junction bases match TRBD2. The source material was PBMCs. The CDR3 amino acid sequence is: CSACRLAGGQETQYF. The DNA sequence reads TGCAGTGCCTGTAGACTAGCGGGAGGACAAGAGACCCAGTACTTC.